This TCR beta chain came from a study of shared clonotypes between healthy human individuals. CDR3 size: 13 residues. Trimming stripped 3 bases from V and 2 bases from J, with 8 bases between. Germline-derived CDR1 and CDR2 are KGHSH and LQKENI. As regards this clone: Other DNA variants within this sample encode the same CDR3.

Profiling relied on immunoSEQ multiplex PCR, and the TCRdb table lists in-frame clones only, not all of them. Among approximately 2.5 million clones listed, more than 90% were seen once. This clonotype originated in a man between 18 and 29 years old in good health. Sequencing was performed on naive CD4+ T cells sorted from blood. Documented subset: CD45RA+ positively selected. The chain employs TRBV18 and TRBJ2-7; D not resolved. CDR3 sequence reads: CASSPEFTYEQYF. CDR3 nucleotides: TGTGCCAGCTCACCGGAGTTCACCTACGAGCAGTACTTC. Combining the CDR3 with reference TRBV18 and TRBJ2-7 gives the whole variable domain NAGVMQNPRHLVRRRGQEARLRCSPMKGHSHVYWYRQLPEEGLKFMVYLQKENIIDESGMPKERFSAEFPKEGPSILRIQQVVRGDSAAYFCASSPEFTYEQYFGPGTRLTVT.